The following is a T cell receptor (beta chain) sequence with its context. V lost 5 bases and J 6 bases, leaving 18 bases between the germline ends. The CDR3 consists of 15 residues. Germline assignment: CDR1 SGHAT and CDR2 FQNNGV. Clones were sequenced by immunoSEQ multiplex PCR, and TCRdb holds only the in-frame ones, with some missing. The sample consists of under 150,000 clones, under 80% of them appearing once. This sample was taken from a study of blood T cell repertoires in COVID-19. Whole-study context: Sources were T cells, B-cell-depleted T cells, or PBMCs; the material itself was cDNA or gDNA.

This TCR came from a man in his sixties with acute or convalescent COVID-19. Sequencing was performed on peripheral blood. The chain links TRBV11-2 to TRBJ2-3; D ambiguous. The chain's CDR3 is CASSLTLIAADTQYF. CDR3 bases: TGTGCCAGCAGCCTGACCCTTATAGCTGCTGATACGCAGTATTTT.